The 31 T cell receptor beta chains given below trace back to one sample, sequenced in a study of blood T cell repertoires in COVID-19. Sequenced by immunoSEQ multiplex PCR; TCRdb stores in-frame clones only, minus some. The sample has around 310,000 clones; roughly 86% are singletons. Sequencing used PBMCs or T cells enriched from blood (not recorded which). These receptors were taken from a young woman who had recovered from COVID-19.

J is TRBJ2-7 and V is TRBV29-1; D not certain. With 7 bases removed from V and 2 bases from J, the gap between germline ends came to 15 bases. CDR1 and CDR2 from the germline V gene are SQVTM and ANQGSEA. The CDR3 loop spans 13 amino acids. The CDR3 loop reads CSAARSYAYEQYF. The CDR3, as DNA: TGCAGCGCCGCCCGGTCATACGCCTACGAGCAGTACTTC.

This rearrangement joins TRBV28 to TRBJ2-3, with D perhaps TRBD1 (6 bases). The V end lost 5 bases, the J end lost 4 bases, and 10 bases lay between the germline ends. There are 13 residues in the CDR3. Germline loops: CDR1 MDHEN, CDR2 SYDVKM. The CDR3 spells CASSTTGPDTQYF. CDR3 bases: TGTGCCAGCAGTACTACAGGGCCAGATACGCAGTATTTT.

This rearrangement joins TRBV27 to TRBJ2-6; no definite D call. The CDR3 has 13 residues. The ends were cut back, 5 bases at V and 3 bases at J, with 5 bases in the middle. Germline V gene data show CDR1 as MNHEY and CDR2 as SMNVEV (reference sequence). The DNA for the CDR3 is TGTGCCAGCAGTCTCGGTGGGGCCAACGTCCTGACTTTC. Translated, it gives CASSLGGANVLTF.

This clone showed up just once. The V and J genes are TRBV10-3 and TRBJ2-7, with 10 bases lining up with TRBD2. CDR3 length equals 12 residues. Germline V gives CDR1 ENHRY, CDR2 SYGVKD. V shed 11 bases and J 3 bases; nucleotides not matched to a gene: 4. CDR3 in DNA: TGTGCCGTCCAGCGGGAGGGCTACGAGCAGTACTTC. Encoded protein: CAVQREGYEQYF.

The V and J genes are TRBV16 and TRBJ1-1; 9 nucleotides match TRBD1. J was trimmed by 4 bases and V by 5 bases; bases with no gene match: 8. Germline-derived CDR1 and CDR2 are KGHSY and FQNENV. The CDR3 is 15 amino acids. CDR3 in DNA: TGTGCCAGCAGCTCGACCGGGACAGGGTCCACTGAAGCTTTCTTT. Translation gives CASSSTGTGSTEAFF. Drawing the rest from reference TRBV16 and TRBJ1-1, the complete variable domain is GEEVAQTPKHLVRGEGQKAKLYCAPIKGHSYVFWYQQVLKNEFKFLISFQNENVFDETGMPKERFSAKCLPNSPCSLEIQATKLEDSAVYFCASSSTGTGSTEAFFGQGTRLTVV.

As to this clone: Distinct nucleotide sequences in the sample also encode this CDR3. The chain has TRBV7-2 and TRBJ1-5, with a tentative D call TRBD1 (5 bases). Deletions cut 5 bases from V and 0 bases from J, with 8 bases between. The V gene's germline CDR1 is SGHTA and CDR2 FQGNSA. The CDR3 sequence is 14 residues long. CDR3 nucleotide sequence: TGTGCCAGCAGCCCCGACAGTAGCAATCAGCCCCAGCATTTT. It codes for CASSPDSSNQPQHF. The full variable domain, in which reference TRBV7-2 and TRBJ1-5 provide the parts outside the CDR3, is GAGVSQSPSNKVTEKGKDVELRCDPISGHTALYWYRQSLGQGLEFLIYFQGNSAPDKSGLPSDRFSAERTGGSVSTLTIQRTQQEDSAVYLCASSPDSSNQPQHFGDGTRLSIL.

This chain joins TRBV5-4 and TRBJ2-1, with 7 positions matching TRBD1. This CDR3 spans 15 amino acids. Looked up from germline, CDR1 is SGHNT and CDR2 is YYREEE (reference sequence). With V trimmed by 1 base and J by 4 bases, 5 bases remained unmatched. The CDR3 sequence: CASSLSQGEYNEQFF. For the CDR3, the DNA is TGTGCCAGCAGCTTGAGCCAGGGGGAGTACAATGAGCAGTTCTTC.

V is TRBV7-9 and J is TRBJ1-5; D is perhaps TRBD1 (5 bases). CDR3 length equals 14 residues. Per the germline V gene, CDR1 is SEHNR and CDR2 is FQNEAQ (reference sequence). V was pared by 5 bases and J by 4 bases, with 12 bases between. Here the CDR3 reads CASSVGGGNQPQHF. The DNA of the CDR3 is TGTGCCAGCAGCGTAGGTGGGGGGAATCAGCCCCAGCATTTT.

The chain links TRBV7-3 to TRBJ1-1, with a possible D match to TRBD1 (5 bases). V was clipped by 4 bases and J by 4 bases, with 10 bases between them. The germline V gene encodes CDR1 SGHTA and CDR2 FQGTGA. CDR3 length: 13 residues. This CDR3 is CASSSQGSTEAFF. In nucleotides, the CDR3 is TGTGCCAGCAGCTCCCAGGGAAGCACTGAAGCTTTCTTT. Full variable domain (missing parts from reference TRBV7-3 and TRBJ1-1): GAGVSQTPSNKVTEKGKYVELRCDPISGHTALYWYRQSLGQGPEFLIYFQGTGAADDSGLPNDRFFAVRPEGSVSTLKIQRTERGDSAVYLCASSSQGSTEAFFGQGTRLTVV.

On this clone itself: Other DNA sequences in the sample encode the same CDR3. The chain has TRBV18 and TRBJ1-5, with TRBD1 as a possible D gene (5 bases). The CDR3 sequence is 13 residues long. V shed 3 bases and J shed 4 bases, with 7 bases lying between them. CDR1 KGHSH and CDR2 LQKENI come from the germline V gene. CDR3 residues: CASSPTENQPQHF. CDR3 DNA sequence: TGTGCCAGCTCACCGACAGAAAATCAGCCCCAGCATTTT.

This clone appeared a single time. This chain connects TRBV2 to TRBJ1-2; TRBD1 matches 11 bases. With V trimmed by 3 bases and J by 4 bases, 7 bases remained unmatched. The CDR3 runs to 16 residues. CDR1 is SNHLY, CDR2 FYNNEI, per germline. The CDR3 DNA reads as TGTGCCAGCAGTGAGGACAGGGGGCGCTTCGGCTATGGCTACACCTTC. As protein: CASSEDRGRFGYGYTF.

The J gene is TRBJ2-1, the V gene TRBV12-3 or TRBV12-4; D perhaps matches TRBD2 (6 bases). V gave up 6 bases and J gave up 4 bases, with 10 bases separating them. CDR3 length: 13 amino acids. CDR3 bases: TGTGCCAGCAGGGAGGGCCCTTACAATGAGCAGTTCTTC. It codes for CASREGPYNEQFF.

V gene TRBV7-9 combines with J gene TRBJ1-2; no reliable D call. The CDR3 spans 16 residues. Germline-derived CDR1 and CDR2 are SEHNR and FQNEAQ (reference sequence). V was clipped by 0 bases and J by 6 bases, with 17 bases between them. The CDR3 DNA follows: TGTGCCAGCAGCTTAGCTATCGGCAGGCCCATTGATGGCTACACCTTC. This gives the protein CASSLAIGRPIDGYTF.

The chain carries TRBV30 and TRBJ2-5; TRBD1 is a possible D gene (7 bases). Looked up from germline, CDR1 is GTSNPN and CDR2 is SVGIG (reference sequence). This CDR3 has 16 amino acids. The ends were cut back, 1 base at V and 5 bases at J, with 20 bases in the middle. DNA for the CDR3: TGTGCCTGGAGTGGCCCTACGACAGGGAGCGGGGAGACCCAGTACTTC. Residues: CAWSGPTTGSGETQYF. Variable domain in full (rest from reference TRBV30 and TRBJ2-5): SQTIHQWPATLVQPVGSPLSLECTVEGTSNPNLYWYRQAAGRGLQLLFYSVGIGQISSEVPQNLSASRPQDRQFILSSKKLLLSDSGFYLCAWSGPTTGSGETQYFGPGTRLLVL.

V and J are TRBV6-5 and TRBJ1-3; the D gene is possibly TRBD1 (6 bases). CDR1 and CDR2 (germline): MNHEY, SVGAGI. Trimming left V 8 bases short and J 4 bases short, with 12 bases between. The CDR3 length is 13 residues. The CDR3 sequence is CASYSGVGNTIYF. In DNA, the CDR3 is TGTGCCAGCTATTCAGGGGTCGGAAACACCATATATTTT.

V is TRBV4-3 and J is TRBJ2-5; a weak D match, TRBD2 (7 bases). The CDR3 length is 14 residues. Per germline, CDR1 LGHNA and CDR2 YSLEER. Trimming left V 4 bases short and J 3 bases short, with 12 bases between. CDR3 in DNA: TGCGCCAGCAGCCTGGGGGGGGCCGAAGAGACCCAGTACTTC. It yields the protein CASSLGGAEETQYF.

V usage is TRBV28 and J usage is TRBJ2-7, with no clear D. The V and J ends lost 6 bases and 3 bases respectively, with 15 bases between them. The CDR3 is 14 amino acids. Germline CDR1 and CDR2: MDHEN and SYDVKM. In nucleotides, the CDR3 is TGTGCCAGCAGCCGACCCTCAGGAAACTACGAGCAGTACTTC. As protein: CASSRPSGNYEQYF.

This chain connects TRBV18 to TRBJ2-1, with 10 positions matching TRBD1. The CDR3 length is 14 residues. Germline V gives CDR1 KGHSH, CDR2 LQKENI. V shed 4 bases and J 7 bases; nucleotides not matched to a gene: 4. The CDR3, as DNA: TGTGCCAGCTCACAGACAGGGGGCGGAAATGAGCAGTTCTTC. Encoded protein: CASSQTGGGNEQFF.

This chain connects TRBV4-1 to TRBJ1-1, with a tentative D call TRBD1 (6 bases). Germline V CDR1 and CDR2: MGHRA, YSYEKL. The length of the CDR3 is 16 residues. Between the trimmed V and J ends, which lost 4 bases and 1 base, there was a span of 16 bases. The DNA for the CDR3 is TGCGCCAGCAGCCTCGTACAGGGTAGAAGGAACACTGAAGCTTTCTTT. Translating gives CASSLVQGRRNTEAFF.

This rearrangement joins TRBV11-3 to TRBJ2-1, with D possibly matching TRBD2 (5 bases). Germline V gene sequence: CDR1 SGHNT, CDR2 YENEEA. This CDR3 spans 15 amino acids. Trimming took off 2 bases at V and 7 bases at J, with 15 bases between the two ends. The CDR3 sequence: CASSLSREGRNEQFF. The CDR3 DNA reads TGTGCCAGCAGCTTATCCAGAGAGGGAAGGAATGAGCAGTTCTTC.

The V and J genes are TRBV3-1 (or the pseudogene TRBV3-2) and TRBJ1-5; the D is unclear. The CDR3 covers 15 residues. V was pared by 4 bases and J by 8 bases, with 18 bases between. Germline V CDR1 and CDR2: LGHDT, YNNKEL (reference sequence). The CDR3 bases are TGTGCCAGCAGCCCACGGGAGGGCTGGGGTAAGCCCCAGCATTTT. Translation: CASSPREGWGKPQHF.

J is TRBJ1-2 and V is TRBV11-2; 9 nucleotides agree with TRBD1. The V segment lost 1 base and the J segment 4 bases; nucleotides outside the gene matches: 4. The CDR3 is 15 amino acids. Germline V gene data show CDR1 as SGHAT and CDR2 as FQNNGV. CDR3 DNA: TGTGCCAGCAGCTTAGGACAGGGGGTTTTCTATGGCTACACCTTC. This translates into CASSLGQGVFYGYTF.

The chain uses TRBV4-1 and TRBJ1-1; 7 bases line up with TRBD1. The V gene's germline CDR1 is MGHRA and CDR2 YSYEKL. This CDR3 has 20 amino acids. V trimming: 2 bases; J trimming: 4 bases; junction bases outside the gene matches: 22. As DNA, the CDR3 is TGCGCCAGCAGCCAAAGGGTCCGTTTACAGGGGATGTCGGAGGGCACTGAAGCTTTCTTT. Its translation: CASSQRVRLQGMSEGTEAFF.

The chain has TRBV9 and TRBJ2-5, with 8 bases aligning to TRBD2. The CDR3 loop spans 17 amino acids. CDR1 and CDR2 from the germline V gene are SGDLS and YYNGEE. V gave up 0 bases and J gave up 5 bases; unmatched junction bases: 12. The CDR3 is CASSVGLLPGGSETQYF. In DNA form, the CDR3 reads TGTGCCAGCAGCGTAGGCCTCCTCCCGGGGGGGTCGGAGACCCAGTACTTC. The full variable domain, in which reference TRBV9 and TRBJ2-5 provide the parts outside the CDR3, is DSGVTQTPKHLITATGQRVTLRCSPRSGDLSVYWYQQSLDQGLQFLIQYYNGEERAKGNILERFSAQQFPDLHSELNLSSLELGDSALYFCASSVGLLPGGSETQYFGPGTRLLVL.

The rearrangement joins TRBV19 to TRBJ2-5; TRBD1 might be the D (5 bases). Trimming took 4 bases from V and 2 from J, leaving 20 bases between them. CDR3 length equals 17 residues. Germline values: CDR1 LNHDA, CDR2 SQIVND (reference sequence). The CDR3 coding sequence is TGTGCCAGTAGTAAAGGGGTTCTTTGGGGTCGGCAAGAGACCCAGTACTTC. It codes for CASSKGVLWGRQETQYF.

The V and J genes are TRBV5-4 and TRBJ2-7, with D unresolved. Germline V gene sequence: CDR1 SGHNT, CDR2 YYREEE (reference sequence). V lost 1 base to trimming and J lost 3 bases, with 5 bases between them. This CDR3 contains 12 residues. Here the CDR3 reads CASSLLLYEQYF. The CDR3 coding sequence is TGTGCCAGCAGCTTGCTACTCTACGAGCAGTACTTC. Using reference TRBV5-4 and TRBJ2-7 for the parts outside the CDR3, the full variable domain is ETGVTQSPTHLIKTRGQQVTLRCSSQSGHNTVSWYQQALGQGPQFIFQYYREEENGRGNFPPRFSGLQFPNYSSELNVNALELDDSALYLCASSLLLYEQYFGPGTRLTVT.

This chain connects TRBV10-3 to TRBJ2-1; 11 positions agree with TRBD2. This CDR3 region has 15 residues. The germline CDR1 and CDR2 sequences are ENHRY and SYGVKD. The ends lost 10 bases at V and 9 bases at J; junction bases unmatched: 14. Written as DNA, the CDR3 is TGTGCCACGACACCGAATAGCGGGAGGGCCAGTGAGCAGTTCTTC. This encodes CATTPNSGRASEQFF.

V usage is TRBV24-1 and J usage is TRBJ2-1, with 7 bases identical to TRBD2. The CDR3 is 15 residues long. Germline values: CDR1 KGHDR, CDR2 SFDVKD. V trimming: 4 bases; J trimming: 5 bases; junction bases outside the gene matches: 7. The CDR3: CATSDPGLTNNEQFF. The CDR3 DNA is TGTGCCACCAGTGACCCGGGACTAACGAACAATGAGCAGTTCTTC.

V usage is TRBV28 and J usage is TRBJ2-6; 9 nucleotides match TRBD2. The ends lost 3 bases at V and 2 bases at J; junction bases unmatched: 5. The CDR3 runs 17 residues. Germline V gives CDR1 MDHEN, CDR2 SYDVKM. The CDR3 reads CASSFWREGAGANVLTF. Written as DNA, the CDR3 is TGTGCCAGCAGTTTCTGGCGGGAGGGCGCTGGGGCCAACGTCCTGACTTTC.

The genes are TRBV19 and TRBJ2-5, with 8 bases that match TRBD2. V lost 7 bases and J lost 0; bases outside the gene matches: 1. Germline values: CDR1 LNHDA, CDR2 SQIVND (reference sequence). The CDR3 consists of 13 residues. CDR3 residues: CASNSGDQETQYF. The CDR3 DNA sequence: TGTGCCAGTAATAGCGGGGACCAAGAGACCCAGTACTTC.

The chain employs TRBV30 and TRBJ2-7; D remains ambiguous. Germline V gene data show CDR1 as GTSNPN and CDR2 as SVGIG (reference sequence). This CDR3 region has 11 residues. V shed 1 base and J shed 3 bases, with 4 bases lying between them. The CDR3: CAWSESYEQYF. The CDR3 DNA sequence: TGTGCCTGGAGTGAGAGCTACGAGCAGTACTTC.